The rows below give T cell receptor beta chains drawn from one sample of a study of T cells in Graves' hyperthyroidism and ophthalmopathy. TCRdb used MiXCR to reprocess the multiplex PCR reads, holding one entry per CDR3 protein. The data contain around 530,000 distinct CDR3 sequences, approximately 17% of them singletons. The material sequenced was blood. The receptor set was obtained from a woman younger than 35 with Graves' ophthalmopathy. CDR3s leave out the opening cysteine and the closing phenylalanine or tryptophan. The order of the fields is CDR3 protein, D gene, J gene, V gene. The D gene is left open where the match is weak.

CDR3: ASSLFPGANYGYT
D: NA
J: TRBJ1-2
V: TRBV28

CDR3: ASIDSNTGELF
D: NA
J: TRBJ2-2
V: TRBV27

CDR3: ASTWGTVGTGVDGYT
D: TRBD1
J: TRBJ1-2
V: TRBV28

CDR3: ASSRTGSPYNEQF
D: NA
J: TRBJ2-1
V: TRBV7-9

CDR3: ASSYLGGTGYT
D: NA
J: TRBJ1-2
V: TRBV6-2/TRBV6-3

CDR3: ASSREVRLLTDTQY
D: NA
J: TRBJ2-3
V: TRBV11-2

CDR3: ASRGQNTGGPQDTQY
D: TRBD2
J: TRBJ2-3
V: TRBV4-1

CDR3: ANSLSETYGYT
D: NA
J: TRBJ1-2
V: TRBV7-9

CDR3: ASMSSGVLNTEAF
D: NA
J: TRBJ1-1
V: TRBV5-1

CDR3: AWNLVRSDYGYT
D: NA
J: TRBJ1-2
V: TRBV30

CDR3: ASRPGQGDLETQY
D: TRBD1
J: TRBJ2-5
V: TRBV4-1

CDR3: ATSTWGLNNEQF
D: NA
J: TRBJ2-1
V: TRBV15

CDR3: ASSRLGRSGELF
D: NA
J: TRBJ2-2
V: TRBV27

CDR3: AWNRLSSETQY
D: NA
J: TRBJ2-5
V: TRBV30

CDR3: ASSGRAYNEQF
D: TRBD2
J: TRBJ2-1
V: TRBV6-1

CDR3: ASSSGGLDTQY
D: TRBD1
J: TRBJ2-3
V: TRBV12-3/TRBV12-4

CDR3: ASSSAVAGAGDTQY
D: TRBD2
J: TRBJ2-3
V: TRBV7-3

CDR3: ASSPSGFDYGYT
D: NA
J: TRBJ1-2
V: TRBV11-2

CDR3: ASSDRGHEQY
D: TRBD1
J: TRBJ2-7
V: TRBV6-1

CDR3: ASSATGALNQPQH
D: TRBD1
J: TRBJ1-5
V: TRBV6-4

CDR3: ASSFGINTEAF
D: NA
J: TRBJ1-1
V: TRBV7-3

CDR3: AWSRGENEKLF
D: NA
J: TRBJ1-4
V: TRBV30

CDR3: ASSLRLAGALRPHYEQY
D: TRBD2
J: TRBJ2-7
V: TRBV12-3/TRBV12-4

CDR3: ASTRGPSYEQY
D: NA
J: TRBJ2-7
V: TRBV13

CDR3: ASSERQGGETQY
D: NA
J: TRBJ2-5
V: TRBV2

CDR3: ASSELGGAGANVLT
D: NA
J: TRBJ2-6
V: TRBV2

CDR3: SVTLQGRFYEQY
D: NA
J: TRBJ2-7
V: TRBV29-1

CDR3: ASSQDAPRGSGYTDTQY
D: TRBD2
J: TRBJ2-3
V: TRBV4-1

CDR3: ASRRAGSQETQY
D: NA
J: TRBJ2-5
V: TRBV7-2

CDR3: AISTGEGNYGYT
D: NA
J: TRBJ1-2
V: TRBV28

CDR3: ASSSNRGVADTQY
D: TRBD1
J: TRBJ2-3
V: TRBV27

CDR3: ASSEGDRGSEQY
D: TRBD1
J: TRBJ2-7
V: TRBV9

CDR3: ASSPPGVSNEQF
D: NA
J: TRBJ2-1
V: TRBV6-2/TRBV6-3

CDR3: ASSSFDEQY
D: NA
J: TRBJ2-7
V: TRBV7-2

CDR3: SAPDLPTGLNTEAF
D: NA
J: TRBJ1-1
V: TRBV20-1

CDR3: ASSLPQFQETQY
D: NA
J: TRBJ2-5
V: TRBV11-2

CDR3: ASSPDRGRTGELF
D: TRBD1
J: TRBJ2-2
V: TRBV28

CDR3: ASSYRQGAAWNTEAF
D: TRBD1
J: TRBJ1-1
V: TRBV6-2/TRBV6-3

CDR3: ASSLSGGLGDTQY
D: TRBD2
J: TRBJ2-3
V: TRBV3-1

CDR3: ASSFPGDYGYT
D: NA
J: TRBJ1-2
V: TRBV12-3/TRBV12-4

CDR3: ASALKYNSPLH
D: NA
J: TRBJ1-6
V: TRBV6-1